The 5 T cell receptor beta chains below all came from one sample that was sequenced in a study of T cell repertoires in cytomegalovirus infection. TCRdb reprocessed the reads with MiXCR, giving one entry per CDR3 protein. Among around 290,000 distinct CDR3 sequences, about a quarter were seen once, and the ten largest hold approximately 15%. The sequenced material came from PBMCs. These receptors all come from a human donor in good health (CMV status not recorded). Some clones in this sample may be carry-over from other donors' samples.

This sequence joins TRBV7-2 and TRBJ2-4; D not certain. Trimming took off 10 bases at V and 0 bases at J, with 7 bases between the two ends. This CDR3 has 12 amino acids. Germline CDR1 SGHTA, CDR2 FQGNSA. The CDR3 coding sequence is TGTGCCATTCGGGTAGCCAAAAACATTCAGTACTTC. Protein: CAIRVAKNIQYF.

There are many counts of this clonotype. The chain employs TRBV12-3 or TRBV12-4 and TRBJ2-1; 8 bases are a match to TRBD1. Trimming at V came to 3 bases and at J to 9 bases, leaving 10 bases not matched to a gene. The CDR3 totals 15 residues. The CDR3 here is CASSFPPQGAGEQFF. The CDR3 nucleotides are TGTGCCAGCAGTTTTCCTCCCCAGGGGGCGGGTGAGCAGTTCTTC.

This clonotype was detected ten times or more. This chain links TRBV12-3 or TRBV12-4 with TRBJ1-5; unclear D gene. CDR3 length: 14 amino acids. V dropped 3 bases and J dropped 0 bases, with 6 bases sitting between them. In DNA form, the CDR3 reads TGTGCCAGCAGTTTGGCCCGTAGCAATCAGCCCCAGCATTTT. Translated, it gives CASSLARSNQPQHF.

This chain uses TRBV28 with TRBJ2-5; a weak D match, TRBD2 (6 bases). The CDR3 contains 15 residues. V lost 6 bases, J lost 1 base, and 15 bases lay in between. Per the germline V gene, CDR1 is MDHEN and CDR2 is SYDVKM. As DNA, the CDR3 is TGTGCCAGCAGCGAAAGGGGACTCCTCCAAGAGACCCAGTACTTC. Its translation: CASSERGLLQETQYF.

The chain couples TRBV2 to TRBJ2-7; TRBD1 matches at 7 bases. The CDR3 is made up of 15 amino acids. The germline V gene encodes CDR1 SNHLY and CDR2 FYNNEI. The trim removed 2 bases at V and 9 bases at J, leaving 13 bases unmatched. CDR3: CASSETWDSVRPQYF. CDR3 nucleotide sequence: TGTGCCAGCAGTGAAACCTGGGACAGCGTTCGGCCGCAGTACTTC.